The clone carrying this T cell receptor (beta chain) was seen at least ten times. An absence of ophthalmopathy progression within 18 months meant stable Graves' hyperthyroidism. Orbital computed tomography and thyroid ultrasound, together with serum TRAb and thyroxine and clinical symptoms, were used for diagnoses. The record originates from a study of T cells in Graves' hyperthyroidism and ophthalmopathy. TCR beta CDR3 region amplification was performed from RNA transcripts. HTBI primers were used for first-round RT-PCR of the TCR CDR3. TCRdb called the multiplex PCR reads again in MiXCR, with one record for every CDR3 protein. This table holds 600,000 or so distinct CDR3 sequences, about 16% found once. CDR3 length equals 13 residues. CDR1 and CDR2 from the germline V gene are SGHTA and FQGTGA. V lost 2 bases, J lost 6 bases, and 9 bases lay in between.

The TCR comes from a woman in her twenties or thirties with Graves' hyperthyroidism. V gene TRBV7-3 combines with J gene TRBJ2-3; no definite D call. The sequencing input was blood. This chain's CDR3 is CASSLFPRDTQYF. CDR3 bases: TGTGCCAGCAGCTTATTCCCGCGTGATACGCAGTATTTT.